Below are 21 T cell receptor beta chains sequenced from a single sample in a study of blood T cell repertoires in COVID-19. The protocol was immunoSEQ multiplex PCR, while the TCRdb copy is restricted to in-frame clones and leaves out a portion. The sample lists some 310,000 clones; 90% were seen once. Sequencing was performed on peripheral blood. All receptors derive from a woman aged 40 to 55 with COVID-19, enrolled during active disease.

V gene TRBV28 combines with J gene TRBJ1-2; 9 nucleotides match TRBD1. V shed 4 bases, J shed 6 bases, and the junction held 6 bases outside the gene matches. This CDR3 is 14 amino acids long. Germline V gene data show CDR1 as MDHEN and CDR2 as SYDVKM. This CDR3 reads CASSSGQGSDGYTF. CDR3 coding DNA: TGTGCCAGCAGTTCAGGACAGGGGAGTGATGGCTACACCTTC.

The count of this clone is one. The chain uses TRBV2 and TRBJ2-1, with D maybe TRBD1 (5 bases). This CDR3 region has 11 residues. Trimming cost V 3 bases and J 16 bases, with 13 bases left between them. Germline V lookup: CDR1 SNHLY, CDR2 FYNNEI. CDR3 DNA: TGTGCCAGCAGTGAGTTCCAGGGTGGATTCTTC. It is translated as CASSEFQGGFF.

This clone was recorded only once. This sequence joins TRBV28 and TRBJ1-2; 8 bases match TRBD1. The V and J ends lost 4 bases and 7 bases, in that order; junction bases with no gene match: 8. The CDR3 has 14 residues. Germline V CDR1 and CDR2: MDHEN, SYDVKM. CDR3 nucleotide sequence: TGTGCCAGCAGTTCTCCAGGGGGCGTAAGTGGCTACACCTTC. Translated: CASSSPGGVSGYTF.

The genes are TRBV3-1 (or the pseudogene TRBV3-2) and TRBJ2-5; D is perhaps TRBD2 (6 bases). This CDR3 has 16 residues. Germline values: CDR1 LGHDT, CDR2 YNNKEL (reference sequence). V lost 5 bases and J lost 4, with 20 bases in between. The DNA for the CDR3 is TGTGCCAGCAGCTCTTACCGGGGGTCGGTCCCAGAGACCCAGTACTTC. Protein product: CASSSYRGSVPETQYF.

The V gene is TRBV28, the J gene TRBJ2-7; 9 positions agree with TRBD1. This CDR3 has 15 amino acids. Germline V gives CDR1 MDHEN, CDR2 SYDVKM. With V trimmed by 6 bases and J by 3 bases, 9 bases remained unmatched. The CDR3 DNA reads TGTGCCAGCAGGACTCCGGGACAGGGTTTCTACGAGCAGTACTTC. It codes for CASRTPGQGFYEQYF.

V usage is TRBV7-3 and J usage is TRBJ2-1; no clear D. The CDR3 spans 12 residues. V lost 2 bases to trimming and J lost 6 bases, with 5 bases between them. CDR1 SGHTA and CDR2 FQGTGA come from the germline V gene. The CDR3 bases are TGTGCCAGCAGCTTAGATAGCAATGAGCAGTTCTTC. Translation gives CASSLDSNEQFF.

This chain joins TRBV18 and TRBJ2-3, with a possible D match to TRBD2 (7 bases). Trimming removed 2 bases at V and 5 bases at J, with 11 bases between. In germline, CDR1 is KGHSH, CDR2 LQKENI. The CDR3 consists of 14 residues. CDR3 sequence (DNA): TGTGCCAGCTCACCATGGGGGGGCGTAGATACGCAGTATTTT. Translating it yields CASSPWGGVDTQYF. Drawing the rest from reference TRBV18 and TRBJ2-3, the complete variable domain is NAGVMQNPRHLVRRRGQEARLRCSPMKGHSHVYWYRQLPEEGLKFMVYLQKENIIDESGMPKERFSAEFPKEGPSILRIQQVVRGDSAAYFCASSPWGGVDTQYFGPGTRLTVL.

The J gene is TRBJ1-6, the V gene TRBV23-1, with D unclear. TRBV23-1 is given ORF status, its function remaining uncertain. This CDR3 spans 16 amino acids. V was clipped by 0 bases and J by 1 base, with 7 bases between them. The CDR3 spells CASSQSRESYNSPLHF. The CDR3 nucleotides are TGCGCCAGCAGTCAATCGAGGGAATCCTATAATTCACCCCTCCACTTT.

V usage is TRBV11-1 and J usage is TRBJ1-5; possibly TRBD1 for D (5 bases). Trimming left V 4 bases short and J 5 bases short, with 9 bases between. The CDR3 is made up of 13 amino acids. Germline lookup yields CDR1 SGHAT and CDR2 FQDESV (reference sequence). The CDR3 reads CASSWTRYQPQHF. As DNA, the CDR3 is TGTGCCAGCAGCTGGACACGTTATCAGCCCCAGCATTTT. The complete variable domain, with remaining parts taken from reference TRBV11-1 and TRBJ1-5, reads EAEVAQSPRYKITEKSQAVAFWCDPISGHATLYWYRQILGQGPELLVQFQDESVVDDSQLPKDRFSAERLKGVDSTLKIQPAELGDSAMYLCASSWTRYQPQHFGDGTRLSIL.

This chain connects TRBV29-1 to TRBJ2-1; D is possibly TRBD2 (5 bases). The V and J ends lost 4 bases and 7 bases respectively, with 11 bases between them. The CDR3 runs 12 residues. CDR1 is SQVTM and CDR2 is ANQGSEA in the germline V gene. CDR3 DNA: TGCAGCGTTGCCGCTAGCAGGAATGAGCAGTTCTTC. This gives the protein CSVAASRNEQFF.

In DNA form, the CDR3 reads TGTGCCAGCAGTGCCCTTGTTGATACGCAGTATTTT. As protein: CASSALVDTQYF. This chain joins TRBV6-4 and TRBJ2-3, with D uncertain. Germline CDR1 is MRHNA and CDR2 is SNTAGT. V was pared by 4 bases and J by 6 bases, with 8 bases between. The CDR3 loop spans 12 amino acids.

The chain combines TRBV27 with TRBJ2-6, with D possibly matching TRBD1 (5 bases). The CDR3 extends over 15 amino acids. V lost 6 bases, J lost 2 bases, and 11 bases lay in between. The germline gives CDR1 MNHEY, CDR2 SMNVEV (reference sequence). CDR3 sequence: CASSHGAAGANVLTF. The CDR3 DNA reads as TGTGCCAGCAGCCATGGGGCGGCTGGGGCCAACGTCCTGACTTTC. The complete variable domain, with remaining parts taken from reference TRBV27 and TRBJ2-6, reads EAQVTQNPRYLITVTGKKLTVTCSQNMNHEYMSWYRQDPGLGLRQIYYSMNVEVTDKGDVPEGYKVSRKEKRNFPLILESPSPNQTSLYFCASSHGAAGANVLTFGAGSRLTVL.

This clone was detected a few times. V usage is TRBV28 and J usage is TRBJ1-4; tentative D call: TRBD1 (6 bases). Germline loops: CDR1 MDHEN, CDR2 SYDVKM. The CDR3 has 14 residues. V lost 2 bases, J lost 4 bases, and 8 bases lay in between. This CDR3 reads CASSLRTVNEKLFF. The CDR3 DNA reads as TGTGCCAGCAGTTTACGGACAGTTAATGAAAAACTGTTTTTT.

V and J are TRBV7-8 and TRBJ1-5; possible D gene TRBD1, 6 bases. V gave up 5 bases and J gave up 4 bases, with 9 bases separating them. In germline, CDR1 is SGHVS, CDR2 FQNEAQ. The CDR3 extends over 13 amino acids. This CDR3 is CASSQTGNQPQHF. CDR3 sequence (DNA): TGTGCCAGCAGCCAAACAGGGAATCAGCCCCAGCATTTT.

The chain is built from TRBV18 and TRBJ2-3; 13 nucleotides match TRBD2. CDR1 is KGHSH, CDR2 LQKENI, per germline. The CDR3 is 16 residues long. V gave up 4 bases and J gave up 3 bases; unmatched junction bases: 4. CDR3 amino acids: CASSRGLAGVTDTQYF. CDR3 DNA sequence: TGTGCCAGCTCACGCGGACTAGCGGGGGTGACAGATACGCAGTATTTT. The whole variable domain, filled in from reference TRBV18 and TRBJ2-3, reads NAGVMQNPRHLVRRRGQEARLRCSPMKGHSHVYWYRQLPEEGLKFMVYLQKENIIDESGMPKERFSAEFPKEGPSILRIQQVVRGDSAAYFCASSRGLAGVTDTQYFGPGTRLTVL.

This CDR3 reads CASSPRRSWDTGELFF. DNA of the CDR3: TGCGCCAGCAGCCCCAGGAGGTCGTGGGACACCGGGGAGCTGTTTTTT. J is TRBJ2-2 and V is TRBV5-1, with D perhaps TRBD2 (5 bases). Germline loops: CDR1 SGHRS, CDR2 YFSETQ. The CDR3 runs 16 residues. Trimming removed 4 bases from V and 3 bases from J, with 16 bases in between.

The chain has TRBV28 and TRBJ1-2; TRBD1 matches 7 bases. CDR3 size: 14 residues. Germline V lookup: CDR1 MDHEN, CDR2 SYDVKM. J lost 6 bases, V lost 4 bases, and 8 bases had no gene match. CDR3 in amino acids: CASSSGQIKNGYTF. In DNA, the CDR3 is TGTGCCAGCAGTTCGGGACAGATTAAGAATGGCTACACCTTC.

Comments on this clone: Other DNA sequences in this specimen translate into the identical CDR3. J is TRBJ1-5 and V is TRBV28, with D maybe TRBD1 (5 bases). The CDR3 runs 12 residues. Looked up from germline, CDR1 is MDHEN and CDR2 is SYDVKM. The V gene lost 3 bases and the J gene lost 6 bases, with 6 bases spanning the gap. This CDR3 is CASSLGGQPQHF. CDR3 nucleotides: TGTGCCAGCAGTTTGGGGGGTCAGCCCCAGCATTTT.

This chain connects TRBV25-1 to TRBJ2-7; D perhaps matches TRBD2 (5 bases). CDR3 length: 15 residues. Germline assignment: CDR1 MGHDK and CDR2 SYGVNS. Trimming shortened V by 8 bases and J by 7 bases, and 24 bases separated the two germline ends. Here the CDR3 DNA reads TGTGCCAGCGGCCTCGGAGGACCTTTCGGCGGAGAGCAGTACTTC. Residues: CASGLGGPFGGEQYF.

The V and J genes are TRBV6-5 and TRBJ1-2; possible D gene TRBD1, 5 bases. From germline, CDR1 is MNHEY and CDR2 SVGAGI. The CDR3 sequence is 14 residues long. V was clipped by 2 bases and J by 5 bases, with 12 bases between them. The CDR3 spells CASSYQGPGYGYTF. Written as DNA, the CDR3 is TGTGCCAGCAGTTACCAGGGTCCAGGGTATGGCTACACCTTC.

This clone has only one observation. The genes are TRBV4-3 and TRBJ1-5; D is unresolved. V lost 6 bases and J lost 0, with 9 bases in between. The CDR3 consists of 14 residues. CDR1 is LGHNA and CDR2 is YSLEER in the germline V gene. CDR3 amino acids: CASSTEVSNQPQHF. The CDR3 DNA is TGCGCCAGCAGTACCGAGGTTAGCAATCAGCCCCAGCATTTT.